Reported below is one T cell receptor beta chain. TCRdb's copy holds only in-frame clones and misses some; the assay was immunoSEQ multiplex PCR. The table shows 85,000 to 130,000 clones, with around 90% occurring only once. The data belong to a study of PD-L1 blockade in urothelial cancer. Turning to the study itself: Patients started atezolizumab in about 2014, 1,200 mg intravenously every 3 weeks. Blood samples had a median of 141,255 T cells, approximately 83,000 unique TCRs, and clonality approximately 0.08.

Germline V lookup: CDR1 SGHRS, CDR2 YFSETQ. Trimming pared 6 bases from V and 3 bases from J, leaving 15 bases between. This CDR3 contains 15 residues. The genes are TRBV5-1 and TRBJ1-4; no firm D call. The specimen comprised PBMCs, sampled around atezolizumab (anti-PD-L1) treatment. The receptor's source is a woman of 80 years or more with urothelial cancer. In nucleotides, the CDR3 is TGCGCCAGCACCCCGGTCGGGTCGGCTAATGAAAAACTGTTTTTT. Translation gives CASTPVGSANEKLFF.